This T cell receptor beta chain is from a study of blood T cell repertoires in COVID-19. CDR3 length equals 14 residues. Per the study methods: Amplifying reference gene primers gave estimates of nucleated cell counts. Measured with immunoSEQ multiplex PCR; TCRdb has only the in-frame clones, and not every one. The V and J calls and the clone size are those of that table, but D and trimming were determined from the DNA. The table lists fewer than 250,000 clones, approximately 83% of them singletons. The sequence derives from a woman aged 40 to 50 with active or convalescent COVID-19. The sequenced material came from peripheral blood. The rearrangement joins TRBV1 to TRBJ1-2; TRBD1 is taken as the D call from the table, unchecked against the DNA. TRBV1 is a known pseudogene. The CDR3 DNA reads TGCACCAGCAGCCAAGTCAGGACAGGGCGGGGCTACACCTTC. Translating gives CTSSQVRTGRGYTF.